A selection of T cell receptor beta chains follows, all from one sample in a study of blood T cell repertoires in COVID-19. Some clones are missing from TCRdb's copy, which holds only in-frame ones; the method was immunoSEQ multiplex PCR. The sample records about 200,000 clones, around 81% being singletons. Specimen: PBMCs or T cells enriched from blood (not recorded which). The receptors shown here come from a man aged 35-49 years who had recovered from COVID-19. CDR3s include the opening cysteine and the closing phenylalanine or tryptophan. The D gene is left open where the match is weak. Clone size is stated in some rows and not others, as once, few, many or a class when expanded.

j_call cdr3_length d_call clone_size v_call cdr3_aa cdr3_nt
TRBJ1-1 16 TRBD1 NA TRBV18 CASSQSGTGGFTEAFF TGTGCCAGCTCACAGTCCGGGACAGGGGGATTTACTGAAGCTTTCTTT
TRBJ2-7 13 TRBD1 NA TRBV2 CASGQGFSYEQYF TGTGCCAGCGGACAGGGGTTTAGCTACGAGCAGTACTTC
TRBJ1-4 16 NA NA TRBV5-1 CASRRKPERLPEKLFF TGCGCCAGCAGGCGCAAGCCGGAAAGACTTCCCGAAAAACTGTTTTTT
TRBJ2-7 11 NA NA TRBV20-1 CSARLVYEQYF TGCAGTGCGAGACTAGTCTACGAGCAGTACTTC
TRBJ1-4 14 NA once TRBV28 CASSGRGGNEKLFF TGTGCCAGCAGTGGTAGGGGAGGGAATGAAAAACTGTTTTTT
TRBJ2-7 19 TRBD2 few TRBV7-9 CASSLAAGTSGIQGYEQYF TGTGCCAGCAGCTTAGCCGCCGGGACTAGCGGCATACAGGGCTACGAGCAGTACTTC
TRBJ1-5 17 NA NA TRBV15 CATSRGDRGVINQPQHF TGTGCCACCAGCAGAGGGGACCGGGGGGTGATCAATCAGCCCCAGCATTTT
TRBJ1-2 13 TRBD1 NA TRBV2 CASSVEGAHGYTF TGTGCCAGCAGTGTCGAGGGGGCGCACGGCTACACCTTC
TRBJ1-2 14 TRBD1 NA TRBV18 CASSRQGGFYGYTF TGTGCCAGCTCACGACAGGGGGGTTTCTATGGCTACACCTTC
TRBJ1-1 14 TRBD1 NA TRBV10-3 CAIRPTGDGTEAFF TGTGCCATCAGGCCGACAGGGGACGGGACTGAAGCTTTCTTT
TRBJ1-4 13 TRBD1 NA TRBV29-1 CSARQGAGEKLFF TGCAGCGCTAGACAGGGGGCGGGGGAAAAACTGTTTTTT
TRBJ1-2 13 NA NA TRBV6-5 CASSRTGLSGYTF TGTGCCAGCAGTCGAACAGGGTTAAGTGGCTACACCTTC
TRBJ1-6 15 TRBD1 NA TRBV11-2 CASSSAGTGNSPLHF TGTGCCAGCAGCTCGGCCGGGACAGGGAATTCACCCCTCCACTTT
TRBJ2-5 18 TRBD1 NA TRBV9 CASSVVSVWDREGETQYF TGTGCCAGCAGCGTAGTCTCCGTGTGGGACAGGGAAGGAGAGACCCAGTACTTC
TRBJ2-5 14 TRBD1 NA TRBV5-1 CASSARTGGETQYF TGCGCCAGCAGCGCCAGGACAGGGGGTGAGACCCAGTACTTC
TRBJ1-1 12 TRBD1 NA TRBV12-3/TRBV12-4 CASRGTGAEAFF TGTGCCAGCAGGGGGACAGGAGCTGAAGCTTTCTTT
TRBJ1-2 15 TRBD1 NA TRBV5-4 CASSLGPGGPYGYTF TGTGCCAGCAGCTTAGGTCCAGGGGGGCCCTATGGCTACACCTTC
TRBJ2-6 16 NA NA TRBV30 CAWADRRYSGANVLTF TGTGCCTGGGCCGACAGGAGGTACTCTGGGGCCAACGTCCTGACTTTC
TRBJ2-2 15 NA few TRBV7-2 CASSFAGRWTGELFF TGTGCCAGCAGCTTTGCAGGGCGGTGGACCGGGGAGCTGTTTTTT
TRBJ1-2 14 TRBD1 NA TRBV6-5 CASSSIDRAYGYTF TGTGCCAGCAGTTCAATCGACAGGGCCTATGGCTACACCTTC
TRBJ2-1 13 NA NA TRBV7-9 CASSSGQHNEQFF TGTGCCAGCAGCTCAGGACAACACAATGAGCAGTTCTTC
TRBJ1-3 17 TRBD1 NA TRBV27 CASSYPIGQDSGNTIYF TGTGCCAGCAGTTATCCAATTGGACAGGACTCTGGAAACACCATATATTTT
TRBJ1-1 13 NA few TRBV7-3 CASSEDRITEAFF TGTGCCAGCAGCGAAGACAGGATCACTGAAGCTTTCTTT
TRBJ1-1 13 NA NA TRBV10-3 CAIKDSLNTEAFF TGTGCCATCAAGGACAGTCTGAACACTGAAGCTTTCTTT
TRBJ1-1 16 TRBD1 NA TRBV18 CASSPGQGAWDTEAFF TGTGCCAGCTCACCAGGACAGGGGGCTTGGGACACTGAAGCTTTCTTT
TRBJ2-1 16 TRBD2 NA TRBV9 CASSPHSGGAGNEQFF TGTGCCAGCAGCCCGCATAGCGGGGGGGCCGGTAATGAGCAGTTCTTC
TRBJ2-5 14 TRBD2 NA TRBV9 CASSAGLAEETQYF TGTGCCAGCAGCGCCGGACTAGCAGAAGAGACCCAGTACTTC
TRBJ1-6 16 NA NA TRBV11-3 CASSLWQGRINSPLHF TGTGCCAGCAGCTTATGGCAGGGCCGAATTAATTCACCCCTCCACTTT
TRBJ2-5 13 NA NA TRBV5-1 CASSSDSFETQYF TGCGCCAGCAGCTCAGACTCGTTCGAGACCCAGTACTTC
TRBJ1-1 14 TRBD1 NA TRBV7-9 CASSSRQGYTEAFF TGTGCCAGCAGCTCCCGACAGGGGTACACTGAAGCTTTCTTT
TRBJ2-2 15 TRBD1 NA TRBV5-6 CASSFRQGATGELFF TGTGCCAGCAGCTTCCGACAGGGGGCCACCGGGGAGCTGTTTTTT
TRBJ1-2 14 NA NA TRBV4-1 CASSPDSSYYGYTF TGCGCCAGCAGCCCCGACAGTAGTTACTATGGCTACACCTTC
TRBJ2-2 15 TRBD1 few TRBV5-3 CARSHRDRETGELFF TGTGCCAGAAGCCACCGGGACAGGGAAACCGGGGAGCTGTTTTTT
TRBJ2-1 19 TRBD2 once TRBV27 CASSKTSGGAGVSGHEQFF TGTGCCAGCAGCAAAACTAGCGGGGGGGCGGGAGTATCCGGGCATGAGCAGTTCTTC
TRBJ1-5 15 NA NA TRBV5-1 CASSPSGVRDQPQHF TGCGCCAGCAGCCCTTCCGGGGTGCGGGATCAGCCCCAGCATTTT
TRBJ1-1 14 NA few TRBV18 CASSPTRGTGEAFF TGTGCCAGCTCACCGACTAGGGGAACAGGTGAAGCTTTCTTT
TRBJ1-5 14 TRBD1 few TRBV5-6 CASSLTGDNQPQHF TGTGCCAGCAGCTTGACAGGGGACAATCAGCCCCAGCATTTT
TRBJ2-1 11 NA NA TRBV29-1 CSARFYNEQFF TGCAGCGCCAGATTTTACAATGAGCAGTTCTTC
TRBJ1-2 14 TRBD1 NA TRBV29-1 CSVGYRTGGGGYTF TGCAGCGTCGGTTACAGGACAGGGGGTGGTGGCTACACCTTC
TRBJ2-5 14 NA once TRBV6-5 CASSYSVGGETQYF TGTGCCAGCAGTTACTCCGTCGGGGGAGAGACCCAGTACTTC
TRBJ2-7 16 TRBD2 NA TRBV6-2/TRBV6-3 CASSLRTSGISYEQYF TGTGCCAGCAGTCTAAGGACTAGCGGAATCTCCTACGAGCAGTACTTC
TRBJ2-2 15 NA NA TRBV3-1/TRBV3-2 CASSPGVESGGELFF TGTGCCAGCAGCCCAGGGGTTGAAAGTGGCGGGGAGCTGTTTTTT
TRBJ2-7 11 TRBD1 NA TRBV6-5 CASNNRGEQYF TGTGCCAGCAATAACAGGGGCGAGCAGTACTTC
TRBJ2-6 15 TRBD1 NA TRBV5-1 CASRQGGAGANVLTF TGCGCCAGCCGACAGGGGGGAGCTGGGGCCAACGTCCTGACTTTC
TRBJ2-3 16 NA NA TRBV19 CASSPGRQLSTDTQYF TGTGCCAGTAGTCCCGGTCGACAGCTTAGCACAGATACGCAGTATTTT